This T cell receptor (beta chain) originates from a study of shared clonotypes between healthy human individuals (TCRdb year 2020). At the level of the whole study: Two women and a few men aged 18 to 49 years were included in the cohort. Per donor, leukapheresis produced somewhere between about 0.94 and 9 billion PBMCs. To increase sequencing depth and limit assay-specific biases, different laboratories used diverse techniques to prepare libraries and sequence TCR repertoires. For each donor, CD4 naive and CD4 memory were each given three plates, CD8 naive was given two plates, and CD8 memory was given one plate. The study deeply sequenced blood TCR repertoires of about 5 healthy adults to estimate repertoire size and the extent of clonotype sharing between individuals. Study-level results and caveats: About 5% of naive CD4, around 3.5% of naive CD8, approximately 2.2% of memory CD4, and over 0.35% of memory CD8 clonotypes were shared across several donors. Pairwise subsampling indicated that sequencing depth was expected to affect the degree of clonotype sharing among donors. Incomplete sequencing was indicated by rarefaction of sorted-subset datasets, despite the large sequencing depth. Clonotypes shared by all four sorted-subset donors showed higher generation probabilities than non-shared clonotypes. Sampling was limited to blood, and TCR repertoires in tissue likely differ from TCR repertoires in blood. Naive subsets generally had larger estimated clonotype richness than memory subsets did. Because the study included only a small number of donors, the genetic and exposure-history diversity represented was limited.

Using the deep immunoSEQ assay, TCR CDR3 regions were amplified from genomic DNA by multiplex PCR. For each cell subset, the extracted genomic DNA was distributed evenly across all wells of several immunoSEQ 96-well plates, and each plate served as one replicate. For sorted subsets, 200 to 250 ng of genomic DNA, equivalent to 25,000 to 35,000 T cell genomes, went into each replicate PCR. The purified libraries were quantified using a Qubit 3.0 fluorometer, sized with a Bioanalyzer 2100, and then quantified again using the KAPA Library Quantification kit. Every immunoSEQ 96-well plate was sequenced on a separate single-read 150-cycle Illumina NextSeq 550 flow cell. The study's own analysis went as follows. Because only junctional sequences without quality scores were contained in the immunoSEQ output, filtering matching that applied to full-length reads could not be performed. To assign V/J genes and CDR3, sequences were annotated using PyIR, a Python wrapper for IgBLAST v1.9, with IMGT germline references. Reads were filtered out if the reads had weak V/J assignments (E-value above 1e-6), no CDR3, stop codons, out-of-frame junctions, or ambiguous translated residues. V3J clonotypes were defined as sequences sharing an identical inferred V gene, J gene, and CDR3 amino acid sequence. To compute the percentage overlap between repertoires, the number of shared unique clonotypes was divided by the size of the smaller repertoire. Richness of each repertoire was evaluated using RTK rarefaction, the Chao1 estimator, and Recon v2.1 estimates of unobserved clonotypes. Generation probabilities for all TCRbeta clonotypes obtained by the gDNA method from a few donors were computed using OLGA. TCRdb obtained this table from immuneACCESS and retained in-frame rearrangements with V and J assigned. These tables miss some clones; where compared with another copy, unresolved V genes account for less than half of the shortfall, and the remainder is unexplained. Clonal size and the V and J genes are those of that table, whereas D and trimming came from the DNA. The sample yields nearly 600,000 clones; around 95% were counted once. In total, the top ten clones hold less than 0.13% of the sample.

CD8 naive samples consisted of CD45RO-negative cells that were positively selected for CCR7, yielding a CD45RA+CCR7+ population without TemRA cells. The donors were healthy, HIV-negative adults with no recently reported acute infections or vaccinations. Only Caucasian adults living in Nashville, Tennessee, USA were represented among the donors. Blood was obtained by leukapheresis, after which PBMCs were separated by Ficoll-Histopaque density gradient centrifugation and cryopreserved in liquid nitrogen vapor phase. Analytical flow cytometry was used to check the purity and quantity of every magnetically sorted T cell population. Genomic DNA was isolated from each sorted fraction and quantified by UV absorbance on a Nanodrop 2000c. V lost 6 bases and J lost 0 bases; the stretch between them is 15 bases long. The CDR3 runs 16 residues from the cysteine to the phenylalanine. CDR3 DNA is the only sequence kept; it has 48 bases, read in frame from the first base. From the germline V gene, CDR1 is MDHEN and CDR2 is SYDVKM.

Comment on this clone: The target of this receptor is not known. The sample holds no much larger clone one base away, and base qualities are not on file.

The TCR comes from a woman aged 25 to 39 in good health. Sequenced material: naive CD8+ T cells sorted from blood. The meaning of the sample's cell subset or site label: CD45RA+CCR7+. This chain is built from TRBV28 and TRBJ2-4; the D gene cannot be resolved beyond TRBD1 or TRBD2, each matching 6 bases. The DNA reads as follows: TGTGCCAGCAGCCCGGGGGCTACTCTAGCCAAAAACATTCAGTACTTC. Its translation is CASSPGATLAKNIQYF.